Following are 18 T cell receptor beta chains from one sample sequenced in a study of cytomegalovirus exposure and HLA in healthy donors. PCR employed 60 Vbeta and 13 Jbeta primers. Data came from immunoSEQ multiplex PCR; TCRdb stores just in-frame clones and leaves some out. The sample contains approximately 190,000 clones, about 86% of which appear only once. The sample consisted of PBMCs. The receptors shown here come from a man in his forties in good health and CMV-seropositive.

The chain uses TRBV6-5 and TRBJ1-2; a possible D gene is TRBD1 (6 bases). The CDR3 covers 12 residues. The V end lost 6 bases, the J end lost 8 bases, and 13 bases lay between the germline ends. Germline-derived CDR1 and CDR2 are MNHEY and SVGAGI. The CDR3 bases are TGTGCCAGCAGCCGACAGGCTGGCGGCTACACCTTC. This encodes CASSRQAGGYTF.

The chain recombines TRBV5-6 with TRBJ2-1, with 8 bases that match TRBD2. The V gene end was trimmed by 2 bases and the J gene end by 7 bases; junction bases not matched to a gene: 8. Germline V gene lookup returns CDR1 SGHDT and CDR2 YYEEEE. CDR3 size: 15 residues. For the CDR3, the DNA is TGTGCCAGCAGCTTTACGGGAGGGCCGGGTAATGAGCAGTTCTTC. This sequence encodes CASSFTGGPGNEQFF.

The rearrangement joins TRBV6-5 to TRBJ1-2, with 9 bases that match TRBD1. Germline V gene data show CDR1 as MNHEY and CDR2 as SVGAGI. CDR3 length: 13 amino acids. V was pared by 4 bases and J by 7 bases, with 4 bases of the junction left unmatched. CDR3 in amino acids: CASSFTGGGGYTF. For the CDR3, the DNA is TGTGCCAGCAGTTTTACAGGGGGCGGTGGCTACACCTTC.

The V call is TRBV14, the J call TRBJ2-1; TRBD1 matches 7 bases. In germline, CDR1 is SGHDN, CDR2 FVKESK. Unmatched junction bases numbered 15, after V lost 4 bases and J lost 6 bases. This CDR3 comprises 17 residues. Written as DNA, the CDR3 is TGTGCCAGCAGCCCCCGACAGGGAAGCAGTTGGGCCAATGAGCAGTTCTTC. Residues: CASSPRQGSSWANEQFF.

This sequence joins TRBV21-1 and TRBJ1-1. TRBV21-1 has pseudogene status. The CDR3 runs 16 residues. The CDR3, as DNA: TGTGCCAGCAGAGGTCATGGGGGGGCAGGGGCCACTGAAGCTTTCTTT. As protein: CASRGHGGAGATEAFF.

The chain carries TRBV19 and TRBJ2-2; 10 bases agree with TRBD1. Per the germline V gene, CDR1 is LNHDA and CDR2 is SQIVND (reference sequence). The CDR3 has 17 residues. The V and J ends lost 2 bases and 2 bases, in that order; junction bases with no gene match: 5. The CDR3 is CASSIRTGGFNTGELFF. As DNA, the CDR3 is TGTGCCAGTAGTATACGGACAGGGGGTTTTAACACCGGGGAGCTGTTTTTT.

V is TRBV10-3 and J is TRBJ2-1; D is possibly TRBD2 (6 bases). The CDR3 runs 11 residues. From germline, CDR1 is ENHRY and CDR2 SYGVKD. Trimming took 8 bases from V and 5 from J, leaving 7 bases between them. CDR3 coding DNA: TGTGCCATCGCGGGACACAATGAGCAGTTCTTC. This encodes CAIAGHNEQFF.

The genes are TRBV28 and TRBJ2-7; D unresolved. This CDR3 has 11 residues. Germline CDR1 and CDR2: MDHEN and SYDVKM. The V gene lost 6 bases and the J gene lost 3 bases, with 6 bases spanning the gap. Written as DNA, the CDR3 is TGTGCCAGCAGCTCTAACTACGAGCAGTACTTC. Translating gives CASSSNYEQYF.

The chain links TRBV4-1 to TRBJ1-2; perhaps TRBD1 as D (6 bases). CDR3 length equals 13 residues. V was shortened by 0 bases and J by 11 bases, with 13 bases between the two germline ends. CDR1 and CDR2 (germline): MGHRA, YSYEKL. CDR3 DNA: TGCGCCAGCAGCCAAGATCCCAGGCAGGGGTACACCTTC. Residues: CASSQDPRQGYTF.

This clone was observed a few times. V usage is TRBV19 and J usage is TRBJ1-2; D unresolved. V gave up 0 bases and J gave up 0 bases, with 14 bases separating them. The CDR3 covers 17 residues. Germline V CDR1 and CDR2: LNHDA, SQIVND (reference sequence). The CDR3 here is CASSIDEGGWTNYGYTF. As DNA, the CDR3 is TGTGCCAGTAGTATAGATGAGGGAGGATGGACTAACTATGGCTACACCTTC.

The V call is TRBV2, the J call TRBJ2-1; 7 bases are shared with TRBD2. The germline V gene has CDR1 SNHLY and CDR2 FYNNEI. The CDR3 spans 15 residues. Germline trimming cut 8 bases from V and 0 bases from J; bases unmatched to any gene: 7. CDR3 sequence: CASAGGSVSYNEQFF. The CDR3 DNA sequence: TGTGCCAGCGCCGGGGGGAGCGTCTCCTACAATGAGCAGTTCTTC.

This chain links TRBV9 with TRBJ2-1; 7 nucleotides match TRBD2. Germline lookup yields CDR1 SGDLS and CDR2 YYNGEE. The CDR3 totals 15 residues. The V and J ends lost 2 bases and 0 bases, in that order; junction bases with no gene match: 2. CDR3 bases: TGTGCCAGCAGCGTCCCGGGAGGCTCCTACAATGAGCAGTTCTTC. Translation: CASSVPGGSYNEQFF.

This clone was counted a single time. This chain uses TRBV7-6 with TRBJ2-3; 10 bases match TRBD2. The CDR3 loop spans 17 amino acids. The germline V gene encodes CDR1 SGHVS and CDR2 FNYEAQ. The V gene end was trimmed by 1 base and the J gene end by 4 bases; junction bases not matched to a gene: 8. As DNA, the CDR3 is TGTGCCAGCAGCTTAGTGGTAGCGGGAGGCCGGGCAGATACGCAGTATTTT. Amino acids: CASSLVVAGGRADTQYF.

The chain recombines TRBV5-1 with TRBJ2-5, with 8 bases lining up with TRBD2. Unmatched junction bases numbered 6, after V lost 0 bases and J lost 5 bases. This CDR3 region has 15 residues. Germline V gene data show CDR1 as SGHRS and CDR2 as YFSETQ. The CDR3 protein is CASSLAGRDGETQYF. As DNA, the CDR3 is TGCGCCAGCAGCTTGGCCGGGAGGGATGGGGAGACCCAGTACTTC.

This clone was recorded only once. The chain is built from TRBV27 and TRBJ2-2, with 11 bases identical to TRBD2. The V gene's germline CDR1 is MNHEY and CDR2 SMNVEV (reference sequence). This CDR3 is 14 amino acids long. Trimming took 6 bases from V and 5 from J; bases not matched to a gene: 2. The CDR3 coding sequence is TGTGCCAGCAGCCGGACTAGCGGGACCGGGGAGCTGTTTTTT. Its protein is CASSRTSGTGELFF.

As for this clone: The same CDR3 is also encoded by other DNA sequences in this sample. The chain has TRBV5-1 and TRBJ2-1; D is uncertain. Germline CDR1 SGHRS, CDR2 YFSETQ. CDR3 length: 12 residues. V was trimmed by 5 bases and J by 3 bases, leaving 6 bases between them. For the CDR3, the DNA is TGCGCCAGCAGTGCGAACTACAATGAGCAGTTCTTC. Protein: CASSANYNEQFF.

V and J are TRBV19 and TRBJ2-1; the match to TRBD2 covers 8 bases. J lost 7 bases, V lost 1 base, and 9 bases had no gene match. CDR3 size: 16 residues. CDR1 is LNHDA and CDR2 is SQIVND in the germline V gene (reference sequence). The CDR3 is CASSIGPAGERNEQFF. DNA for the CDR3: TGTGCCAGTAGTATAGGACCAGCGGGAGAAAGGAATGAGCAGTTCTTC.

The chain links TRBV29-1 to TRBJ1-1; 9 nucleotides align to TRBD1. The V segment lost 7 bases and the J segment 5 bases; nucleotides outside the gene matches: 8. CDR3 length: 13 residues. Germline V gene lookup returns CDR1 SQVTM and CDR2 ANQGSEA. The CDR3 sequence: CSAPTGGQTEAFF. CDR3 coding DNA: TGCAGCGCTCCCACAGGGGGCCAGACTGAAGCTTTCTTT.